This T cell receptor (beta chain) was found in a study of response to subunit inactivated influenza vaccine. Study findings and constraints: Seasonal influenza vaccination, on each occasion, was suggested by the authors to recruit few new T cells.

Using its own MiXCR run on the RT-PCR reads, TCRdb lists one record per CDR3 protein. This repertoire shows over 300,000 distinct CDR3 sequences, around a fifth found once; its top ten account for around 9.6%. This clonotype appeared a few times. Its specificity is not known. Sequencing was performed on PBMCs from blood, taken less than 22 months after vaccination. The receptor was isolated from a man aged 50 to 69 who received an inactivated influenza vaccine.

DNA of the CDR3: TGTGCCACCAGTGGGGCCATGAACACTGAAGCTTTCTTT. Amino acid sequence: CATSGAMNTEAFF. The chain recombines TRBV24-1 with TRBJ1-1; unclear D gene. The CDR3 sequence is 13 residues long. Germline assignment: CDR1 KGHDR and CDR2 SFDVKD. Trimming took 5 bases from V and 0 from J, leaving 6 bases between them.